These 28 T cell receptor beta chains were sequenced from one sample in a study of breast tumors, draining lymph nodes, adjacent tissues. Breast cancer patients provided tissue from their axillary draining lymph nodes. TCRdb ran MiXCR on the multiplex PCR reads and lists one entry per CDR3 protein. Among around 140,000 distinct CDR3 sequences listed, approximately 20% were seen once. Sequencing used axillary lymph node tissue. The receptors here all came from a female donor with breast cancer. Some clones in this sample may be carry-over from other donors' samples.

This clonotype was counted at least ten times. V usage is TRBV3-1 and J usage is TRBJ2-2, with 7 bases matching TRBD2. Germline CDR1 LGHDT, CDR2 YNNKEL (reference sequence). The V segment lost 6 bases and the J segment 4 bases; nucleotides outside the gene matches: 8. The CDR3 has 15 amino acids. CDR3 DNA: TGTGCCAGCAGACGAAGCGGGGTTACCACCGGGGAGCTGTTTTTT. Amino acid sequence: CASRRSGVTTGELFF. Together with reference TRBV3-1 and TRBJ2-2, the CDR3 gives the full variable domain: DTAVSQTPKYLVTQMGNDKSIKCEQNLGHDTMYWYKQDSKKFLKIMFSYNNKELIINETVPNRFSPKSPDKAHLNLHINSLELGDSAVYFCASRRSGVTTGELFFGEGSRLTVL.

This clonotype has at least ten counts. V and J are TRBV6-5 and TRBJ2-7; 8 positions match TRBD1. Germline V gene data show CDR1 as MNHEY and CDR2 as SVGAGI. The CDR3 contains 14 residues. J gave up 0 bases and V 5 bases, and 3 bases lay outside the gene matches. The CDR3 coding sequence is TGTGCCAGCAGTCGGGACAGGAACTCCTACGAGCAGTACTTC. Translated, it gives CASSRDRNSYEQYF.

The table lists this clonotype with a few counts. The V gene is TRBV28, the J gene TRBJ1-2; no clear D gene. Trimming removed 1 base at V and 4 bases at J, with 10 bases between. Germline lookup yields CDR1 MDHEN and CDR2 SYDVKM. This CDR3 has 14 amino acids. The DNA of the CDR3 is TGTGCCAGCAGTTTATCCCCCCAAACCTATGGCTACACCTTC. This codes for CASSLSPQTYGYTF.

Many counts were recorded for this clonotype. The chain has TRBV20-1 and TRBJ2-1; TRBD2 matches 12 bases. The length of the CDR3 is 15 residues. The germline CDR1 and CDR2 sequences are DFQATT and SNEGSKA (reference sequence). Unmatched junction bases numbered 7, after V lost 6 bases and J lost 4 bases. The CDR3 protein is CSANLAGGAYNEQFF. For the CDR3, the DNA is TGCAGTGCGAATCTAGCGGGAGGGGCTTACAATGAGCAGTTCTTC.

Many counts were recorded for this clonotype. The chain carries TRBV19 and TRBJ2-3; TRBD2 is a possible D gene (6 bases). The V and J ends lost 4 bases and 0 bases respectively, with 17 bases between them. The germline V gene has CDR1 LNHDA and CDR2 SQIVND (reference sequence). The CDR3 runs 17 residues. DNA of the CDR3: TGTGCCAGTAGTACCGCTAGCGCAGCACTTAGCACAGATACGCAGTATTTT. Translation gives CASSTASAALSTDTQYF.

This clonotype came up many times. The chain's CDR3 is CASSPTGGGSVGIYNEQFF. Here the CDR3 DNA reads TGTGCCAGCAGCCCCACTGGAGGAGGTAGTGTGGGGATCTACAATGAGCAGTTCTTC. The chain has TRBV11-2 and TRBJ2-1, with D perhaps matching TRBD2 (5 bases). Trimming took 5 bases from V and 3 from J, leaving 26 bases between them. CDR1 is SGHAT and CDR2 is FQNNGV in the germline V gene. This CDR3 has 19 residues. Combining the CDR3 with reference TRBV11-2 and TRBJ2-1 gives the whole variable domain EAGVAQSPRYKIIEKRQSVAFWCNPISGHATLYWYQQILGQGPKLLIQFQNNGVVDDSQLPKDRFSAERLKGVDSTLKIQPAKLEDSAVYLCASSPTGGGSVGIYNEQFFGPGTRLTVL.

Points on this clonotype: A read error may be the cause here, since a much bigger clone is one base away. Because the CDR3 is missing its conserved closing phenylalanine or tryptophan, this is likely a read error. The chain couples TRBV12-3 or TRBV12-4 to TRBJ2-1; D is ambiguous. V lost 2 bases to trimming and J lost 7 bases, with 6 bases between them. The CDR3 is 12 amino acids. Here the CDR3 reads CASSLIGNEQFS. The CDR3 DNA sequence: TGTGCCAGCAGTTTAATCGGTAATGAGCAGTTCTCC.

This clonotype has just one count. This may stem from a read error, because a much larger clone lies one nucleotide away. The CDR3 DNA is TGTGCCAGCTCACCCCTCGGACAGAAAGGGACCCAGTACTTC. This translates into CASSPLGQKGTQYF. The V gene is TRBV18, the J gene TRBJ2-5; D is possibly TRBD1 (6 bases). CDR3 length: 14 amino acids. Germline V gene data show CDR1 as KGHSH and CDR2 as LQKENI. V dropped 3 bases and J dropped 7 bases, with 15 bases sitting between them.

Turning to this clonotype: A junction end diverges from the germline sequence, so it may reflect a read error. This chain connects TRBV12-5 to TRBJ2-3; D uncertain. The length of the CDR3 is 14 residues. The germline CDR1 and CDR2 sequences are LGHNT and FRNRAP. The DNA for the CDR3 is TGTGTTAGTGGTTTGGTATTCCAAACTGGTACGCAGTATTTT. Protein product: CVSGLVFQTGTQYF. Looking up the rest from reference TRBV12-5 and TRBJ2-3 gives the full variable domain: DARVTQTPRHKVTEMGQEVTMRCQPILGHNTVFWYRQTMMQGLELLAYFRNRAPLDDSGMPKDRFSAEMPDATLATLKIQPSEPRDSAVYFCVSGLVFQTGTQYFGPGTRLTVL.

This clonotype appeared a few times. The rearrangement links TRBV6-2 or TRBV6-3 to TRBJ2-1, with a possible D match to TRBD2 (6 bases). Germline CDR1 and CDR2: MNHEY and SVGEGT. The CDR3 contains 15 residues. V shed 0 bases and J shed 4 bases, with 10 bases lying between them. DNA for the CDR3: TGTGCCAGCAGTTACTCACCTAGCGAATACAATGAGCAGTTCTTC. Its translation: CASSYSPSEYNEQFF.

As for this clonotype: A much bigger clone sits one base away, suggesting this may be a read error. CDR3 residues: CSAIGVNEGRASNEQFF. The CDR3 DNA reads as TGCAGTGCTATTGGGGTGAATGAAGGGAGGGCCTCCAATGAGCAGTTCTTC. The rearrangement links TRBV20-1 to TRBJ2-1; 7 bases are a match to TRBD2. There are 17 residues in the CDR3. The germline gives CDR1 DFQATT, CDR2 SNEGSKA (reference sequence). The V and J ends lost 4 bases and 6 bases, in that order; junction bases with no gene match: 18.

This clonotype was counted at least ten times. The chain employs TRBV5-1 and TRBJ2-1; TRBD2 matches at 7 bases. Germline V gives CDR1 SGHRS, CDR2 YFSETQ. J lost 8 bases, V lost 3 bases, and 14 bases had no gene match. The CDR3 contains 16 residues. CDR3 nucleotide sequence: TGCGCCAGCAGCTCCGGCCTCGGGGAGGGGAGACATGAGCAGTTCTTC. This sequence encodes CASSSGLGEGRHEQFF.

In regard to this clonotype: This clone may be a read error of a much larger clone one base away. J is TRBJ2-2 and V is TRBV19; tentative D call: TRBD1 (5 bases). The CDR3 runs 15 residues. Trimming shortened V by 5 bases and J by 3 bases, and 13 bases separated the two germline ends. Germline CDR1 and CDR2: LNHDA and SQIVND (reference sequence). CDR3 sequence (DNA): TGTGCCAGTAGTCACCGGACAAGGGACACCGGGGAGCTGTTTTTT. Its protein product is CASSHRTRDTGELFF.

Ten or more counts support this clonotype. The V call is TRBV20-1, the J call TRBJ2-3; 10 bases line up with TRBD1. Germline CDR1 reads DFQATT; CDR2 reads SNEGSKA (reference sequence). V shed 3 bases, J shed 6 bases, and the junction held 6 bases outside the gene matches. CDR3 length equals 14 residues. The chain's CDR3 is CSARPTGGSDTQYF. The CDR3 DNA follows: TGCAGTGCTAGGCCGACAGGGGGCTCGGATACGCAGTATTTT.

This clonotype was seen at least ten times. The chain links TRBV30 to TRBJ1-5; D not resolved. Deletions cut 0 bases from V and 16 bases from J, with 13 bases between. Germline CDR1 is GTSNPN and CDR2 is SVGIG (reference sequence). The CDR3 runs to 11 residues. The CDR3 protein is CAWSVGPRTHF. For the CDR3, the DNA is TGTGCCTGGAGTGTGGGCCCACGTACCCATTTT. The full variable domain, with the rest looked up from reference TRBV30 and TRBJ1-5, is SQTIHQWPATLVQPVGSPLSLECTVEGTSNPNLYWYRQAAGRGLQLLFYSVGIGQISSEVPQNLSASRPQDRQFILSSKKLLLSDSGFYLCAWSVGPRTHFGDGTRLSIL.

This clonotype was seen many times. The chain is built from TRBV11-3 and TRBJ2-7; TRBD2 might be the D (5 bases). This CDR3 is built from 14 residues. Germline-derived CDR1 and CDR2 are SGHNT and YENEEA. V lost 3 bases, J lost 3 bases, and 12 bases lay in between. CDR3 bases: TGTGCCAGCAGCTTGGAGGCAGCGTACTACGAGCAGTACTTC. Translation gives CASSLEAAYYEQYF.

For this clonotype: This sequence may be a read error, since a much larger clone differs from it by one base. The genes are TRBV12-3 or TRBV12-4 and TRBJ2-3, with 11 positions matching TRBD2. The CDR3 totals 16 residues. CDR3 amino acids: CVSKGGLAASTDTQYF. The CDR3 DNA reads as TGTGTCAGCAAGGGGGGACTAGCGGCTAGCACAGATACGCAGTATTTT.

The table lists this clonotype with many counts. The CDR3 protein is CATSRDRDRGNEQFF. CDR3 in DNA: TGTGCCACCAGCAGAGATCGGGACAGGGGCAATGAGCAGTTCTTC. The rearrangement links TRBV15 to TRBJ2-1, with 10 bases fitting TRBD1. Germline V gene sequence: CDR1 LNHNV, CDR2 YYDKDF (reference sequence). Germline trimming cut 0 bases from V and 6 bases from J; bases unmatched to any gene: 2. The CDR3 contains 15 residues. Full variable domain (outside the CDR3, taken from reference TRBV15 and TRBJ2-1): DAMVIQNPRYQVTQFGKPVTLSCSQTLNHNVMYWYQQKSSQAPKLLFHYYDKDFNNEADTPDNFQSRRPNTSFCFLDIRSPGLGDTAMYLCATSRDRDRGNEQFFGPGTRLTVL.

The chain carries TRBV18 and TRBJ2-3; 11 bases map to TRBD2. Looked up from germline, CDR1 is KGHSH and CDR2 is LQKENI. V trimming: 5 bases; J trimming: 1 base; junction bases outside the gene matches: 5. This CDR3 spans 16 amino acids. The DNA for the CDR3 is TGTGCCAGCTCATCGTTAGCGGGAGGGGGCACAGATACGCAGTATTTT. The encoded protein is CASSSLAGGGTDTQYF.

Comment on this clonotype: This may be a read error, as it is one base from a much larger clone. This chain uses TRBV7-2 with TRBJ2-3; tentative D call: TRBD2 (6 bases). CDR1 and CDR2 (germline): SGHTA, FQGNSA. This CDR3 comprises 16 residues. Trimming took 2 bases from V and 4 from J, leaving 16 bases between them. CDR3: CASSLLAGSSADTQYF. The CDR3 region has the DNA TGTGCCAGCAGCTTACTGGCGGGGTCTAGCGCAGATACGCAGTATTTT.

This clonotype was detected many times. The chain links TRBV6-6 to TRBJ2-7; D remains unclear. Germline CDR1 reads MNHNY; CDR2 reads SVGAGI (reference sequence). The ends were cut back, 2 bases at V and 2 bases at J, with 10 bases in the middle. The CDR3 sequence is 14 residues long. The CDR3 protein is CASSYDGQAYEQYF. The CDR3 DNA is TGTGCCAGCAGTTACGACGGGCAGGCCTACGAGCAGTACTTC.

This clonotype was counted ten times or more. V and J are TRBV7-2 and TRBJ2-1, with 7 bases matching TRBD2. Germline V lookup: CDR1 SGHTA, CDR2 FQGNSA. CDR3 length: 14 residues. V shed 3 bases and J 7 bases; nucleotides not matched to a gene: 6. The CDR3 region has the DNA TGTGCCAGCAGCTTTACGGGAGGAGCAAATGAGCAGTTCTTC. It translates to CASSFTGGANEQFF.

This clonotype turned up a few times. The chain employs TRBV12-3 or TRBV12-4 and TRBJ2-2; D call uncertain. The CDR3 is made up of 12 amino acids. V lost 6 bases and J 4 bases, leaving 6 bases between the germline ends. The CDR3 DNA is TGTGCCAGCAGACAACCCACCGGGGAGCTGTTTTTT. It specifies CASRQPTGELFF.

This clonotype has at least ten counts. The J gene is TRBJ2-4, the V gene TRBV6-6; 9 positions agree with TRBD2. The CDR3 totals 18 residues. Germline values: CDR1 MNHNY, CDR2 SVGAGI (reference sequence). V was pared by 2 bases and J by 8 bases, with 16 bases of the junction left unmatched. This CDR3 reads CASSYPQAGGLSRDIQYF. CDR3 nucleotide sequence: TGTGCCAGCAGTTACCCACAAGCGGGAGGCCTGAGCAGGGACATTCAGTACTTC.

This clonotype occurred many times. CDR3 bases: TGTGCCAGCAGCTTAGATATGAATCAGCCCCAGCATTTT. Translating gives CASSLDMNQPQHF. This chain uses TRBV7-2 with TRBJ1-5; D ambiguous. Trimming pared 1 base from V and 4 bases from J, leaving 5 bases between. Germline V gene lookup returns CDR1 SGHTA and CDR2 FQGNSA. There are 13 residues in the CDR3.

This clonotype was seen ten or more times. The chain couples TRBV14 to TRBJ2-2; 9 bases align to TRBD2. Germline V gene data show CDR1 as SGHDN and CDR2 as FVKESK. With V trimmed by 4 bases and J by 4 bases, 10 bases remained unmatched. The CDR3 has 17 residues. CDR3 region: CASSRLGLAGITGELFF. For the CDR3, the DNA is TGTGCCAGCAGCCGATTGGGTCTAGCGGGGATCACCGGGGAGCTGTTTTTT.

At least ten counts were recorded for this clonotype. V usage is TRBV7-9 and J usage is TRBJ2-1; 7 bases match TRBD2. CDR1 SEHNR and CDR2 FQNEAQ come from the germline V gene (reference sequence). V gave up 3 bases and J gave up 5 bases; unmatched junction bases: 4. The CDR3 consists of 14 residues. The DNA of the CDR3 is TGTGCCAGCAGCTTGGCGGGAGCGGACAATGAGCAGTTCTTC. Protein product: CASSLAGADNEQFF.

This clonotype was seen many times. The chain couples TRBV20-1 to TRBJ1-4, with D perhaps matching TRBD1 (5 bases). The CDR3 sequence is 15 residues long. Germline V CDR1 and CDR2: DFQATT, SNEGSKA (reference sequence). With 6 bases removed from V and 8 bases from J, the gap between germline ends came to 22 bases. CDR3 in DNA: TGCAGTGCACCGATCGCAGGGAGGATAGGGGAAAAACTGTTTTTT. Its translation: CSAPIAGRIGEKLFF.